This TCR beta chain was observed in a study of blood T cells in healthy people across ages. Concerning this clonotype itself: Its antigen is still unknown.

PCR was performed a second time for 7 to 11 cycles using a sample-barcoded 5' primer and a J-beta primer mix. Sequencing yielded, for each sample, at least 3 million paired-end reads carrying CDR3. TCRdb itself ran the 5' RACE reads through MiXCR, one entry per CDR3 protein. There are hundreds of thousands of distinct CDR3 sequences in the sample; 58% occur only once, and 20% to 25% lies in the top ten. Study outcomes and limitations: Naive and antigen-experienced cells could not be conclusively compared, given unsorted PBMCs.

Trimming stripped 7 bases from V and 5 bases from J, with 12 bases between. The CDR3 loop spans 13 amino acids. The germline V gene has CDR1 MNHEY and CDR2 SVGAGI. Per sample, no less than 5.5 micrograms of total RNA were extracted. The sequence was obtained from a young man in good health. Specimen: blood. The chain couples TRBV6-5 to TRBJ2-1, with D unresolved. This chain's CDR3 is CASNPDWDNEQFF. The CDR3 DNA is TGTGCCAGCAATCCTGACTGGGACAATGAGCAGTTCTTC.